A single sample is the source of the 25 T cell receptor beta chains below, sequenced in a study of cytomegalovirus exposure and HLA in healthy donors. In the PCR, 60 Vbeta and 13 Jbeta primers were used. Profiled with immunoSEQ multiplex PCR; TCRdb holds only in-frame clones, not every one. The profile covers 140,000 to 150,000 clones, with over 70% appearing a single time and just over 4.5% taken by the ten largest. Material for sequencing was PBMCs. The receptors were sampled from a man aged 40-50 years in good health and CMV-seronegative.

This chain connects TRBV9 to TRBJ1-2; D ambiguous. Trimming took off 4 bases at V and 4 bases at J, with 17 bases between the two ends. CDR3 length: 15 amino acids. Germline assignment: CDR1 SGDLS and CDR2 YYNGEE. CDR3 in amino acids: CASSSRAPGGYGYTF. The CDR3 DNA sequence: TGTGCCAGCAGCTCCCGGGCGCCAGGAGGCTATGGCTACACCTTC.

About this clone: One end of the junction fails to match germline, which may point to a read error. The chain recombines TRBV4-1 with TRBJ2-7; D is possibly TRBD2 (6 bases). This CDR3 spans 14 amino acids. Per the germline V gene, CDR1 is MGHRA and CDR2 is YSYEKL. For the CDR3, the DNA is TGCGCCAGCAGCCAAGCGTCCGATACTAGCTTTCTTCACTTC. Amino acids: CASSQASDTSFLHF.

The chain employs TRBV12-2 and TRBJ1-2; the table's D call, TRBD1, has no DNA check behind it. TRBV12-2 is termed a pseudogene. CDR3 size: 16 residues. The CDR3 protein is CASRKTGFAANYGYTF. CDR3 DNA: TGTGCAAGTCGCAAAACAGGATTTGCAGCTAACTATGGCTACACCTTC.

V is TRBV19 and J is TRBJ1-2; TRBD1 is a possible D gene (5 bases). Germline CDR1 LNHDA, CDR2 SQIVND (reference sequence). This CDR3 has 14 amino acids. The V and J ends lost 5 bases and 7 bases respectively, with 17 bases between them. CDR3 amino acids: CASSLAGTWGGYTF. The CDR3 nucleotides are TGTGCCAGTAGTCTGGCGGGGACGTGGGGTGGCTACACCTTC.

This clone was observed a handful of times. The chain employs TRBV7-9 and TRBJ2-7; possibly TRBD2 for D (5 bases). Trimming cost V 2 bases and J 3 bases, with 11 bases left between them. Germline CDR1 is SEHNR and CDR2 is FQNEAQ (reference sequence). The CDR3 contains 14 residues. CDR3 nucleotides: TGTGCCAGCAGCTTAACTCGGGATCTCTACGAGCAGTACTTC. Amino acids: CASSLTRDLYEQYF.

V usage is TRBV27 and J usage is TRBJ2-7; a possible D gene is TRBD1 (5 bases). V shed 4 bases and J shed 4 bases, with 11 bases lying between them. The CDR3 loop spans 13 amino acids. CDR1 is MNHEY, CDR2 SMNVEV, per germline (reference sequence). CDR3 coding DNA: TGTGCCAGCAGTTCTCTTCAGGGTTACGAGCAGTACTTC. This encodes CASSSLQGYEQYF.

J is TRBJ1-5 and V is TRBV30; D is ambiguous. Germline V lookup: CDR1 GTSNPN, CDR2 SVGIG (reference sequence). Trimming stripped 0 bases from V and 4 bases from J, with 7 bases between. This CDR3 comprises 13 residues. The CDR3 region is CAWSVFRNQPQHF. CDR3 DNA sequence: TGTGCCTGGAGTGTTTTCAGAAATCAGCCCCAGCATTTT.

In its sample, this clone was seen once. In DNA, the CDR3 is TGTGCCAGCAATCGGGGGGCAAACAGACTAAATGAAAAACTGTTTTTT. Protein sequence: CASNRGANRLNEKLFF. J is TRBJ1-4 and V is TRBV2, with TRBD1 as a possible D gene (6 bases). CDR1 is SNHLY, CDR2 FYNNEI, per germline. V dropped 7 bases and J dropped 5 bases, with 20 bases sitting between them. The CDR3 extends over 16 amino acids.

The gene calls are TRBV30 and TRBJ1-2; D is uncertain. The CDR3 length is 12 residues. Per germline, CDR1 GTSNPN and CDR2 SVGIG (reference sequence). V lost 0 bases and J lost 1, with 3 bases in between. The chain's CDR3 is CAWSVYNYGYTF. Written as DNA, the CDR3 is TGTGCCTGGAGTGTGTATAACTATGGCTACACCTTC.

The chain recombines TRBV7-9 with TRBJ1-5; D is unclear. The CDR3 consists of 12 residues. CDR1 SEHNR and CDR2 FQNEAQ come from the germline V gene (reference sequence). The V gene lost 6 bases and the J gene lost 7 bases, with 10 bases spanning the gap. This chain's CDR3 is CASRPLRQPQHF. Written as DNA, the CDR3 is TGTGCCAGCAGACCCCTTCGGCAGCCCCAGCATTTT. Based on the CDR3 plus reference TRBV7-9 and TRBJ1-5, the full variable domain is DTGVSQNPRHKITKRGQNVTFRCDPISEHNRLYWYRQTLGQGPEFLTYFQNEAQLEKSRLLSDRFSAERPKGSFSTLEIQRTEQGDSAMYLCASRPLRQPQHFGDGTRLSIL.

This clone was recorded only once. The rearrangement joins TRBV14 to TRBJ2-5, with TRBD1 matching 8 bases. The CDR3 covers 13 residues. The trim removed 4 bases at V and 3 bases at J, leaving 1 base unmatched. CDR1 is SGHDN, CDR2 FVKESK, per germline. The chain's CDR3 is CASSPTGEETQYF. CDR3 bases: TGTGCCAGCAGCCCGACAGGGGAAGAGACCCAGTACTTC.

This clone was seen more than once but under ten times. The gene calls are TRBV5-6 and TRBJ2-7, with D tentatively TRBD1 (7 bases). Germline values: CDR1 SGHDT, CDR2 YYEEEE. The CDR3 totals 14 residues. V dropped 2 bases and J dropped 4 bases, with 13 bases sitting between them. CDR3 DNA: TGTGCCAGCAGCTTCGACAGGGCGGGGTACGAGCAGTACTTC. Encoded protein: CASSFDRAGYEQYF.

This clone showed up just a few times. J is TRBJ2-6 and V is TRBV5-4; 8 positions agree with TRBD2. Germline V gene sequence: CDR1 SGHNT, CDR2 YYREEE (reference sequence). The CDR3 totals 16 residues. The ends lost 4 bases at V and 2 bases at J; junction bases unmatched: 5. The CDR3 nucleotides are TGTGCCAGCAGCACGGCGCGGGGGGCTGGGGCCAACGTCCTGACTTTC. Its translation is CASSTARGAGANVLTF.

The chain employs TRBV27 and TRBJ2-1; D perhaps matches TRBD1 (6 bases). CDR3 length: 20 amino acids. The germline V gene encodes CDR1 MNHEY and CDR2 SMNVEV (reference sequence). Trimming left V 4 bases short and J 4 bases short, with 29 bases between. The CDR3 bases are TGTGCCAGCAGTTCAAGCTCCGGGACAAGGGCCTTGTCCGCGTACAATGAGCAGTTCTTC. Protein product: CASSSSSGTRALSAYNEQFF.

The chain is built from TRBV7-2 and TRBJ1-2; 9 positions agree with TRBD1. V lost 1 base and J lost 6; bases outside the gene matches: 6. This CDR3 comprises 15 residues. In germline, CDR1 is SGHTA, CDR2 FQGNSA. The CDR3 spells CASSLGSWTGDGYTF. Here the CDR3 DNA reads TGTGCCAGCAGCTTAGGGTCGTGGACAGGGGATGGCTACACCTTC.

J is TRBJ1-4 and V is TRBV6-5, with TRBD1 identical over 7 bases. The CDR3 runs 15 residues. The trim removed 6 bases at V and 8 bases at J, leaving 12 bases unmatched. Germline CDR1 and CDR2: MNHEY and SVGAGI. DNA for the CDR3: TGTGCCAGCAGCCGCCTTACAGGGGCGCGGGAAAAACTGTTTTTT. The encoded protein is CASSRLTGAREKLFF.

This clone was picked up a small number of times. This chain uses TRBV7-2 with TRBJ1-5; no definite D call. The germline V gene has CDR1 SGHTA and CDR2 FQGNSA. The CDR3 covers 14 residues. Trimming removed 5 bases from V and 6 bases from J, with 14 bases in between. CDR3 coding DNA: TGTGCCAGCAGCATCCAACGGGGTGGTCAGCCCCAGCATTTT. Protein product: CASSIQRGGQPQHF.

The CDR3 reads CASSESRPTQGELFF. The CDR3, as DNA: TGCGCCAGCAGTGAGTCGAGGCCGACTCAAGGGGAGCTGTTTTTT. The chain employs TRBV10-1 and TRBJ2-2, with D unresolved. The germline gives CDR1 WNHNN, CDR2 SYGVQD (reference sequence). The germline V and J ends were trimmed by 0 bases and 8 bases, with 13 bases remaining between them. This CDR3 region has 15 residues.

This clone was recorded a few times. The V call is TRBV6-1, the J call TRBJ1-4; 9 bases match TRBD1. The CDR3 contains 14 residues. V trimming: 6 bases; J trimming: 3 bases; junction bases outside the gene matches: 2. Germline V lookup: CDR1 MNHNS, CDR2 SASEGT. The CDR3 sequence: CASRRTGANEKLFF. CDR3 in DNA: TGTGCCAGCAGAAGGACAGGGGCTAATGAAAAACTGTTTTTT.

The chain uses TRBV5-5 and TRBJ1-2; D may be TRBD1 (6 bases). CDR1 is SGHKS, CDR2 YYEKEE, per germline (reference sequence). The CDR3 extends over 14 amino acids. V was shortened by 0 bases and J by 2 bases, with 8 bases between the two germline ends. CDR3 amino acids: CASSLDRVNYGYTF. The CDR3 bases are TGTGCCAGCAGCTTGGACAGGGTAAACTATGGCTACACCTTC.

V usage is TRBV12-5 and J usage is TRBJ2-3; TRBD1 matches at 8 bases. CDR1 is LGHNT and CDR2 is FRNRAP in the germline V gene. The CDR3 sequence is 20 residues long. V shed 0 bases and J 0 bases; nucleotides not matched to a gene: 14. The CDR3 here is CASGLVLRGLGQGSTDTQYF. Written as DNA, the CDR3 is TGTGCTAGTGGTTTGGTACTACGGGGGCTAGGACAGGGAAGCACAGATACGCAGTATTTT.

V is TRBV25-1 and J is TRBJ2-7, with a weak D call TRBD1 (5 bases). Trimming shortened V by 5 bases and J by 0 bases, and 14 bases separated the two germline ends. CDR1 MGHDK and CDR2 SYGVNS come from the germline V gene. The CDR3 contains 15 residues. CDR3 sequence: CASSPRVGVSYEQYF. The CDR3 bases are TGTGCCAGCAGTCCCAGGGTTGGAGTCTCCTACGAGCAGTACTTC.

This clone was recorded a few times. The chain combines TRBV4-2 with TRBJ1-1; D may be TRBD1 (5 bases). Germline V gene lookup returns CDR1 LGHNA and CDR2 YNFKEQ. The V end lost 1 base, the J end lost 1 base, and 10 bases lay between the germline ends. The CDR3 consists of 15 residues. In nucleotides, the CDR3 is TGTGCCAGCAGCCAAGTCGCGGGGACGAACACTGAAGCTTTCTTT. This translates into CASSQVAGTNTEAFF.

In this sample, this clone turned up once. The chain carries TRBV7-2 and TRBJ2-7; 7 nucleotides agree with TRBD1. CDR1 and CDR2 from the germline V gene are SGHTA and FQGNSA. The CDR3 is 15 amino acids. J was trimmed by 3 bases and V by 5 bases; bases with no gene match: 10. The CDR3 region is CASSHRDSHYYEQYF. DNA of the CDR3: TGTGCCAGCAGCCACCGGGACAGCCACTACTACGAGCAGTACTTC. The variable domain in full, completed from reference TRBV7-2 and TRBJ2-7, reads GAGVSQSPSNKVTEKGKDVELRCDPISGHTALYWYRQSLGQGLEFLIYFQGNSAPDKSGLPSDRFSAERTGGSVSTLTIQRTQQEDSAVYLCASSHRDSHYYEQYFGPGTRLTVT.

This clone was counted a single time. This chain connects TRBV7-8 to TRBJ1-2; 9 bases align to TRBD1. J gave up 3 bases and V 6 bases, and 11 bases lay outside the gene matches. The CDR3 is 16 amino acids. The germline CDR1 and CDR2 sequences are SGHVS and FQNEAQ. Here the CDR3 reads CASRRPGTGKDYGYTF. DNA of the CDR3: TGTGCCAGCAGACGACCCGGGACAGGGAAAGACTATGGCTACACCTTC.